This TCR beta chain derives from a study of type 1 regulatory T cells (TCRdb year 2021). For the wider study: An in vitro protocol by which a Tr1-enriched, alloantigen-specific CD4 T cell product named T-allo10 was generated was characterized in the study. T-allo10 was being tested clinically in patients with hematological malignancies who were undergoing allogeneic hematopoietic stem cell transplantation.

CDR1 and CDR2 (DFQATT, SNEGSKA) derive from the germline V gene (reference sequence). The CDR3 spans 13 residues, from the cysteine through the phenylalanine. The only DNA kept is the CDR3, 39 bases in frame from the first base. V was cut back by 6 bases and J by 4 bases, leaving a gap of 16 bases between them. This sample was sequenced with an Illumina MiSeq. In TCRdb, the public reads were trimmed at Q25 with fastp and aligned with MiXCR, with productive beta chains retained. Duplicate CDR3 protein sequences are folded into a single record with the most common DNA and genes. The sample includes about 68,000 distinct CDR3 sequences, with around 60% observed a single time. The top ten clonotypes cover around 7.6% of the sample. Donor-derived T-allo10 cells were described as specific for host alloantigens, anergic, and capable of alloantigen-specific suppression. Regarding this clonotype: The target of this receptor is not known. Base qualities are not at hand, and no much larger clone is one base apart.

Sequencing was done on a sample of cultured T cells, either the whole culture or a sorted T cell fraction (not recorded which). The cell subset or site label here, explained by the study, means: Tr1-enriched cell product generated in vitro against host alloantigens. The chain joins TRBV20-1 to TRBJ2-7; a tentative D call is TRBD2 (5 bases match). This TCR was recovered from a human donor in good health. The CDR3 amino acid sequence is: CSAQVPGKYEQYF. The bases read TGCAGTGCGCAAGTCCCGGGAAAGTACGAGCAGTACTTC.